The 27 T cell receptor beta chains below were found in one sample sequenced in a study of T cell changes during pregnancy in multiple sclerosis. The repertoire was sequenced with immunoSEQ multiplex PCR; TCRdb's copy has only in-frame clones and lacks some. The sample yields roughly 27,000 clones, 88% seen once. Source: CD8+ T cells from peripheral blood mononuclear cells, taken in the second trimester of pregnancy. The receptors here all came from a female donor with multiple sclerosis, enrolled in a pregnancy study.

Here the CDR3 reads CATPPEGQGADTQYF. The CDR3 region has the DNA TGTGCCACCCCCCCGGAGGGGCAGGGAGCAGATACGCAGTATTTT. The chain recombines TRBV2 with TRBJ2-3; D may be TRBD2 (6 bases). Germline assignment: CDR1 SNHLY and CDR2 FYNNEI. Trimming left V 10 bases short and J 4 bases short, with 21 bases between. CDR3 length equals 15 residues.

The chain links TRBV6-5 to TRBJ2-2; a possible D gene is TRBD1 (6 bases). This CDR3 region has 15 residues. CDR1 MNHEY and CDR2 SVGAGI come from the germline V gene. With 5 bases removed from V and 1 base from J, the gap between germline ends came to 11 bases. The CDR3 nucleotides read TGTGCCAGCAGTCCTCGGACAGAGAACACCGGGGAGCTGTTTTTT. This translates into CASSPRTENTGELFF.

V usage is TRBV28 and J usage is TRBJ2-7; 7 positions match TRBD1. The J segment lost 9 bases and the V segment lost 4 bases, leaving 12 bases of the junction unmatched. The V gene's germline CDR1 is MDHEN and CDR2 SYDVKM. This CDR3 region has 14 residues. CDR3 in DNA: TGTGCCAGCAGTTACCCCGAGGGGGCTGGCGGGCAGTACTTC. Its protein is CASSYPEGAGGQYF.

The chain joins TRBV7-6 to TRBJ1-1; tentatively, D is TRBD1 (5 bases). The germline V and J ends were trimmed by 1 base and 0 bases, with 9 bases remaining between them. Germline-derived CDR1 and CDR2 are SGHVS and FNYEAQ. This CDR3 is 15 amino acids long. The CDR3 sequence is CASSLGGGMNTEAFF. In DNA form, the CDR3 reads TGTGCCAGCAGCTTAGGGGGCGGAATGAACACTGAAGCTTTCTTT.

V and J are TRBV7-9 and TRBJ1-1; D gene uncertain. Germline V gene data show CDR1 as SEHNR and CDR2 as FQNEAQ (reference sequence). V was shortened by 3 bases and J by 1 base, with 6 bases between the two germline ends. This CDR3 has 13 residues. The CDR3 loop reads CASSFTWNTEAFF. The CDR3, as DNA: TGTGCCAGCAGCTTTACTTGGAACACTGAAGCTTTCTTT. The full variable domain, in which reference TRBV7-9 and TRBJ1-1 provide the parts outside the CDR3, is DTGVSQNPRHKITKRGQNVTFRCDPISEHNRLYWYRQTLGQGPEFLTYFQNEAQLEKSRLLSDRFSAERPKGSFSTLEIQRTEQGDSAMYLCASSFTWNTEAFFGQGTRLTVV.

This rearrangement joins TRBV6-6 to TRBJ1-2, with D tentatively TRBD1 (5 bases). Germline values: CDR1 MNHNY, CDR2 SVGAGI (reference sequence). Trimming left V 2 bases short and J 8 bases short, with 12 bases between. CDR3 size: 13 residues. CDR3 DNA: TGTGCCAGCAGTTACAATGGGGCGGGGGGCTACACCTTC. Protein: CASSYNGAGGYTF.

This clone was counted only a few times. This rearrangement joins TRBV5-4 to TRBJ1-6; 8 nucleotides align to TRBD1. The CDR3 totals 15 residues. Trimming cost V 3 bases and J 10 bases; bases outside gene matches: 9. CDR1 and CDR2 from the germline V gene are SGHNT and YYREEE (reference sequence). The CDR3 sequence is CASSSAGDRGSPLHF. The CDR3 nucleotides are TGTGCCAGCAGCTCGGCGGGAGACAGGGGATCACCCCTCCACTTT. Together with reference TRBV5-4 and TRBJ1-6, the CDR3 gives the full variable domain: ETGVTQSPTHLIKTRGQQVTLRCSSQSGHNTVSWYQQALGQGPQFIFQYYREEENGRGNFPPRFSGLQFPNYSSELNVNALELDDSALYLCASSSAGDRGSPLHFGNGTRLTVT.

This chain connects TRBV28 to TRBJ1-1; D possibly corresponds to TRBD1 (6 bases). The V and J ends lost 3 bases and 0 bases respectively, with 14 bases between them. CDR1 is MDHEN and CDR2 is SYDVKM in the germline V gene. This CDR3 contains 16 residues. The CDR3 DNA sequence: TGTGCCAGCAGTTTCAATATAGGGGGAATGAACACTGAAGCTTTCTTT. Protein: CASSFNIGGMNTEAFF.

The chain joins TRBV11-2 to TRBJ2-5; D gene unclear. The DNA matches TRBJ2-7 better at its end, which makes the J call doubtful. The CDR3 contains 12 residues. CDR1 and CDR2 from the germline V gene are SGHAT and FQNNGV. CDR3 protein: CASSLDRYEQYF. For the CDR3, the DNA is TGTGCCAGCAGCTTAGATCGGTACGAGCAGTACTTC.

The chain joins TRBV15 to TRBJ2-3, with 12 bases that match TRBD1. Germline trimming cut 0 bases from V and 4 bases from J; bases unmatched to any gene: 2. This CDR3 is 16 amino acids long. CDR1 and CDR2 (germline): LNHNV, YYDKDF (reference sequence). The CDR3 DNA reads as TGTGCCACCAGCAGAGATGGGACAGGGGGCGCAGATACGCAGTATTTT. Translated, it gives CATSRDGTGGADTQYF. The variable domain in full, with the rest retrieved from reference TRBV15 and TRBJ2-3, is DAMVIQNPRYQVTQFGKPVTLSCSQTLNHNVMYWYQQKSSQAPKLLFHYYDKDFNNEADTPDNFQSRRPNTSFCFLDIRSPGLGDTAMYLCATSRDGTGGADTQYFGPGTRLTVL.

The CDR3 DNA is TGTGCCAGCAGCTCTCCTACACTAGTTCCCTACAATGAGCAGTTCTTC. It specifies CASSSPTLVPYNEQFF. The chain links TRBV7-9 to TRBJ2-1, with D tentatively TRBD2 (5 bases). Deletions cut 4 bases from V and 2 bases from J, with 15 bases between. The germline CDR1 and CDR2 sequences are SEHNR and FQNEAQ (reference sequence). The CDR3 is 16 residues long.

Note on this clone: An end of the junction does not agree with germline; a read error may underlie this. V is TRBV30 and J is TRBJ1-5; D gene uncertain. This CDR3 has 12 amino acids. The germline gives CDR1 GTSNPN, CDR2 SVGIG (reference sequence). CDR3 DNA sequence: TGTGCCCGGAGTGTTGGTCTTACAGCCCAGCATTTT. Translation gives CARSVGLTAQHF.

V and J are TRBV7-6 and TRBJ2-1, with 7 bases aligning to TRBD1. Per germline, CDR1 SGHVS and CDR2 FNYEAQ. V lost 5 bases, J lost 2 bases, and 6 bases stayed unmatched. This CDR3 spans 15 amino acids. The CDR3 DNA sequence: TGTGCCAGCAGCCGTGAACAGGGGACCTACAATGAGCAGTTCTTC. Protein: CASSREQGTYNEQFF.

CDR3 sequence (DNA): TGTGCCAGCAGCGTAGACGGTGTGGTTTCGGATGAGCAGTTCTTC. It specifies CASSVDGVVSDEQFF. J is TRBJ2-1 and V is TRBV9; no definite D call. Deletions cut 0 bases from V and 8 bases from J, with 15 bases between. The CDR3 is 15 residues long. Germline V CDR1 and CDR2: SGDLS, YYNGEE.

This chain links TRBV6-6 with TRBJ2-7, with 13 bases fitting TRBD2. CDR1 is MNHNY and CDR2 is SVGAGI in the germline V gene (reference sequence). Trimming at V came to 2 bases and at J to 2 bases, leaving 3 bases not matched to a gene. The CDR3 is 16 amino acids. CDR3 residues: CASSYLTSGGAYEQYF. CDR3 coding DNA: TGTGCCAGCAGTTACCTAACTAGCGGGGGGGCCTACGAGCAGTACTTC.

This chain joins TRBV9 and TRBJ2-2, with D maybe TRBD2 (7 bases). The CDR3 runs to 14 residues. Trimming took 3 bases from V and 7 from J, leaving 13 bases between them. Germline-derived CDR1 and CDR2 are SGDLS and YYNGEE. The CDR3 DNA follows: TGTGCCAGCAGCGGGGGGGGCGTGAGCGGGGAGCTGTTTTTT. As protein: CASSGGGVSGELFF.

The chain is built from TRBV10-3 and TRBJ1-2, with 9 bases fitting TRBD1. The CDR3 loop spans 18 amino acids. V trimming: 2 bases; J trimming: 4 bases; junction bases outside the gene matches: 14. Germline V gene lookup returns CDR1 ENHRY and CDR2 SYGVKD. The CDR3 region is CAISEAKGTGSLSYGYTF. CDR3 coding DNA: TGTGCCATCAGTGAGGCCAAGGGGACAGGGTCATTGAGCTATGGCTACACCTTC.

The rearrangement uses TRBV30 and TRBJ1-6, with TRBD1 matching 8 bases. The V gene's germline CDR1 is GTSNPN and CDR2 SVGIG (reference sequence). V lost 0 bases to trimming and J lost 10 bases; unmatched junction nucleotides: 8. This CDR3 has 15 residues. CDR3 loop: CAWSVLGQGRSPLHF. CDR3 sequence (DNA): TGTGCCTGGAGTGTTTTAGGACAGGGACGCTCACCCCTCCACTTT.

This chain uses TRBV6-5 with TRBJ2-1; TRBD2 aligns across 8 bases. J gave up 6 bases and V 0 bases, and 1 base lay outside the gene matches. The CDR3 has 14 amino acids. Germline V lookup: CDR1 MNHEY, CDR2 SVGAGI. For the CDR3, the DNA is TGTGCCAGCAGTTACTCGAGCGGGGGCAATGAGCAGTTCTTC. This encodes CASSYSSGGNEQFF.

This chain uses TRBV30 with TRBJ1-2; perhaps TRBD1 as D (6 bases). The CDR3 is 11 residues long. Germline V gene data show CDR1 as GTSNPN and CDR2 as SVGIG (reference sequence). Trimming pared 7 bases from V and 8 bases from J, leaving 14 bases between. The CDR3 DNA is TGTGCCTTGGACCAGGGGAGAGGCTACACCTTC. It is translated as CALDQGRGYTF.

This chain uses TRBV27 with TRBJ1-2; D perhaps matches TRBD1 (6 bases). This CDR3 has 14 residues. V was pared by 1 base and J by 8 bases, with 14 bases between. Germline CDR1 MNHEY, CDR2 SMNVEV (reference sequence). CDR3 in DNA: TGTGCCAGCAGTTTATGGGGGGGGGCGTCCGGCTACACCTTC. Residues: CASSLWGGASGYTF.

The rearrangement uses TRBV5-4 and TRBJ2-2; TRBD2 matches 9 bases. The CDR3 covers 14 residues. Germline values: CDR1 SGHNT, CDR2 YYREEE (reference sequence). J was trimmed by 7 bases and V by 3 bases; bases with no gene match: 4. The CDR3 coding sequence is TGTGCCAGCAGCTGGACTAGCGAGGGCGGGGAGCTGTTTTTT. As protein: CASSWTSEGGELFF.

The chain has TRBV11-2 and TRBJ2-3; D is undetermined. Trimming cost V 0 bases and J 7 bases, with 5 bases left between them. CDR3 length: 12 residues. Germline V lookup: CDR1 SGHAT, CDR2 FQNNGV. CDR3 nucleotides: TGTGCCAGCAGCTTAGATATGTATACGCAGTATTTT. It yields the protein CASSLDMYTQYF. The variable domain in full, completed from reference TRBV11-2 and TRBJ2-3, reads EAGVAQSPRYKIIEKRQSVAFWCNPISGHATLYWYQQILGQGPKLLIQFQNNGVVDDSQLPKDRFSAERLKGVDSTLKIQPAKLEDSAVYLCASSLDMYTQYFGPGTRLTVL.

The V call is TRBV5-4, the J call TRBJ1-1; D uncertain. Trimming took 3 bases from V and 9 from J, leaving 9 bases between them. This CDR3 is 11 amino acids long. Germline loops: CDR1 SGHNT, CDR2 YYREEE (reference sequence). The DNA of the CDR3 is TGTGCCAGCAGCTCGCGCGGGCAAGCTTTCTTT. This encodes CASSSRGQAFF.

The chain recombines TRBV4-3 with TRBJ1-4, with D uncertain. The germline V and J ends were trimmed by 0 bases and 3 bases, with 8 bases remaining between them. This CDR3 contains 15 residues. Germline lookup yields CDR1 LGHNA and CDR2 YSLEER. The CDR3 reads CASSQDREANEKLFF. For the CDR3, the DNA is TGCGCCAGCAGCCAAGATCGGGAAGCTAATGAAAAACTGTTTTTT.

The chain combines TRBV13 with TRBJ1-2; the D gene is possibly TRBD1 (5 bases). V was pared by 8 bases and J by 6 bases, with 19 bases between. Germline CDR1 PRHDT, CDR2 FYEKMQ (reference sequence). CDR3 length equals 14 residues. CDR3 loop: CASWGGTERDGYTF. The CDR3 DNA reads as TGTGCCAGCTGGGGAGGGACCGAAAGGGATGGCTACACCTTC.

The chain joins TRBV28 to TRBJ2-7; D is perhaps TRBD2 (5 bases). Germline CDR1 and CDR2: MDHEN and SYDVKM. V lost 6 bases and J 6 bases, leaving 24 bases between the germline ends. This CDR3 has 16 residues. CDR3 bases: TGTGCCAGCAGACCCAGATGGCCGGCAGGCCGGGGCGAGCAGTACTTC. This translates into CASRPRWPAGRGEQYF.